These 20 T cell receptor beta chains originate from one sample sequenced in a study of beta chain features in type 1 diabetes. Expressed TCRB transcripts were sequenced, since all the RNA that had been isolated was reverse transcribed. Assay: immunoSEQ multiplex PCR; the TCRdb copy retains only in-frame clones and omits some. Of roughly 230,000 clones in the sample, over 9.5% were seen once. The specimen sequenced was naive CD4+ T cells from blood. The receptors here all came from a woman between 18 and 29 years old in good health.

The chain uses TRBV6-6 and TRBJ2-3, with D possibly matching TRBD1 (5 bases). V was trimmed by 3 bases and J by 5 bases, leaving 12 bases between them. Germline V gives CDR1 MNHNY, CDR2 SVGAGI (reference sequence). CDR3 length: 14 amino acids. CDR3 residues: CASSYKARGDTQYF. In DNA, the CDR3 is TGTGCCAGCAGTTATAAGGCAAGGGGAGATACGCAGTATTTT.

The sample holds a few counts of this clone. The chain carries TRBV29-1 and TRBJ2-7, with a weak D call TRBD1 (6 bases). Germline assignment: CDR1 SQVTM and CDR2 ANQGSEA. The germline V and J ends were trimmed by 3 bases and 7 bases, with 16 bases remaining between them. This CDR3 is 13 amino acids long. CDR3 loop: CSVDSAVDREQYF. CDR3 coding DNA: TGCAGCGTTGATTCGGCTGTTGACAGGGAGCAGTACTTC.

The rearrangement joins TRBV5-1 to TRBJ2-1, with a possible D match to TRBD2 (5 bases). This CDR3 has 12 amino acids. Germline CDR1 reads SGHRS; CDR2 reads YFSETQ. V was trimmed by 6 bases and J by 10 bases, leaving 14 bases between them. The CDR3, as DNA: TGCGCCAGCATGGAGGTCTTCGGGGAGCAGTTCTTC. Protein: CASMEVFGEQFF.

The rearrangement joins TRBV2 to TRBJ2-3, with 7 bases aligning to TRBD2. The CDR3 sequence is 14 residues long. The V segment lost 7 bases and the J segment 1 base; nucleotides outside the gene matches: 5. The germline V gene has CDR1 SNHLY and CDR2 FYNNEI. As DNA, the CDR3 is TGTGCCAGCAAGACTAGCTTTGGCACAGATACGCAGTATTTT. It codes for CASKTSFGTDTQYF. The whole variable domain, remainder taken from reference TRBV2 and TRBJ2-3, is EPEVTQTPSHQVTQMGQEVILRCVPISNHLYFYWYRQILGQKVEFLVSFYNNEISEKSEIFDDQFSVERPDGSNFTLKIRSTKLEDSAMYFCASKTSFGTDTQYFGPGTRLTVL.

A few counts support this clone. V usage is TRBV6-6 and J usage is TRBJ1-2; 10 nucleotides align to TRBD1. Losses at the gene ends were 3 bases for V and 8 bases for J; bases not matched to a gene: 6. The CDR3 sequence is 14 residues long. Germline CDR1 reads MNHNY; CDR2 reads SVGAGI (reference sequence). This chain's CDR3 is CASSYSGQGEGYTF. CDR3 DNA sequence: TGTGCCAGCAGTTATAGCGGACAGGGGGAAGGCTACACCTTC.

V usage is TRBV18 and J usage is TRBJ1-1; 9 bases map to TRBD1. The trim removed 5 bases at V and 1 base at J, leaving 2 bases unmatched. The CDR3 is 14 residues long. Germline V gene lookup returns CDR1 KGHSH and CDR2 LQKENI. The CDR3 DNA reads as TGTGCCAGCTCAGGGGGACAGGGGAACACTGAAGCTTTCTTT. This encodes CASSGGQGNTEAFF.

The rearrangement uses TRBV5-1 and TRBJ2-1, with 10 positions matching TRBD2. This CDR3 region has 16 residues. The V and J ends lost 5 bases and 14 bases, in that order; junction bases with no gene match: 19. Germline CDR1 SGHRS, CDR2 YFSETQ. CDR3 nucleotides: TGCGCCAGCAGTCCAGAGGGGAACCTAGCGGGAGAGGACGAGTTCTTC. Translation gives CASSPEGNLAGEDEFF.

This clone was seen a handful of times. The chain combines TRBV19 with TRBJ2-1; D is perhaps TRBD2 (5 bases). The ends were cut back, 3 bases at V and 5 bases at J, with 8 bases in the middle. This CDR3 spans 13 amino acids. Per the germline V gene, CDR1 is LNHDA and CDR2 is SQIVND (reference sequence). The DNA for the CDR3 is TGTGCCAGTAGTATTTCCGGGAACAATGAGCAGTTCTTC. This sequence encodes CASSISGNNEQFF.

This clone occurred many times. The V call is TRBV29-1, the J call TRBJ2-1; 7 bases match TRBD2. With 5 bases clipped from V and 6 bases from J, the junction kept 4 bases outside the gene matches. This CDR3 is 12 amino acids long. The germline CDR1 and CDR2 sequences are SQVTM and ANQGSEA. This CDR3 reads CSVTSVPNEQFF. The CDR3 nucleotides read TGCAGCGTTACTAGCGTACCCAATGAGCAGTTCTTC.

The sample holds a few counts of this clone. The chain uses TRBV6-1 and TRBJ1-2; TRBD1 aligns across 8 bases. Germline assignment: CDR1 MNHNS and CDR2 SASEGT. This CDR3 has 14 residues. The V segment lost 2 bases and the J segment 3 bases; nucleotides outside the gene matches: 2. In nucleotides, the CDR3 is TGTGCCAGCAGTGAAAGGACAGGGTACTATGGCTACACCTTC. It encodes CASSERTGYYGYTF.

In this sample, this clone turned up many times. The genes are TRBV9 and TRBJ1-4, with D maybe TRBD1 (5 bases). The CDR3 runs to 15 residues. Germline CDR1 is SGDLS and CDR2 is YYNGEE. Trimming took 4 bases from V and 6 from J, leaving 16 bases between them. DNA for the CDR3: TGTGCCAGCAGCCTCGCAGGGCTTCGGGATGAAAAACTGTTTTTT. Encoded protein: CASSLAGLRDEKLFF.

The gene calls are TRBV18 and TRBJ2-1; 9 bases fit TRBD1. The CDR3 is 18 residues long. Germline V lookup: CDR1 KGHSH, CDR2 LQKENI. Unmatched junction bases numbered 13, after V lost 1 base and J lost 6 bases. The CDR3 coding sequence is TGTGCCAGCTCACCACGCCGGGACAGGGAACCTAATCTCAATGAGCAGTTCTTC. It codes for CASSPRRDREPNLNEQFF.

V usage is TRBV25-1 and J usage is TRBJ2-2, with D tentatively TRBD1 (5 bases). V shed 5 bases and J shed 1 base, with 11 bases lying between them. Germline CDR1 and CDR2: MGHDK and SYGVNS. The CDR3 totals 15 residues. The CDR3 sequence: CASSRQGRNTGELFF. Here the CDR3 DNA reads TGTGCCAGCAGTCGGCAGGGTCGGAACACCGGGGAGCTGTTTTTT.

CDR3 region: CASSRGLGGSYGYTF. The CDR3 DNA follows: TGTGCCAGTAGTCGCGGGTTAGGGGGCAGCTATGGCTACACCTTC. V and J are TRBV19 and TRBJ1-2; TRBD1 aligns across 7 bases. CDR3 length: 15 residues. The germline CDR1 and CDR2 sequences are LNHDA and SQIVND (reference sequence). Germline trimming cut 5 bases from V and 4 bases from J; bases unmatched to any gene: 10.

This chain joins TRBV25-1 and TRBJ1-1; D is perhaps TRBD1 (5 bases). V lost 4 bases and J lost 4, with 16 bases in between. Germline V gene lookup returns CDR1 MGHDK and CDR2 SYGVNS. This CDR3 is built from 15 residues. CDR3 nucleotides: TGTGCCAGCAGTGCGGGGGGAGGGTGGAGCACTGAAGCTTTCTTT. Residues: CASSAGGGWSTEAFF. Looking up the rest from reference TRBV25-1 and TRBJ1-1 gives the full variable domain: EADIYQTPRYLVIGTGKKITLECSQTMGHDKMYWYQQDPGMELHLIHYSYGVNSTEKGDLSSESTVSRIRTEHFPLTLESARPSHTSQYLCASSAGGGWSTEAFFGQGTRLTVV.

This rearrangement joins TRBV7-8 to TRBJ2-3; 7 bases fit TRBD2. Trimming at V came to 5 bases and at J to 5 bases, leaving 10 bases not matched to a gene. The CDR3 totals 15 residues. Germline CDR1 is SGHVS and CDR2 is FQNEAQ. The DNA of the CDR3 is TGTGCCAGCAGCAGGCGGGGGATTGGCGGAGATACGCAGTATTTT. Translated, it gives CASSRRGIGGDTQYF.

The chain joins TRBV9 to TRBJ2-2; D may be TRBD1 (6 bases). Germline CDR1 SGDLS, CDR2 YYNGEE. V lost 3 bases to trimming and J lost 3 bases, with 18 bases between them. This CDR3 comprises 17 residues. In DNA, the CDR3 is TGTGCCAGCAGCGAATCTTCCGGGACACCATACACCGGGGAGCTGTTTTTT. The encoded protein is CASSESSGTPYTGELFF.

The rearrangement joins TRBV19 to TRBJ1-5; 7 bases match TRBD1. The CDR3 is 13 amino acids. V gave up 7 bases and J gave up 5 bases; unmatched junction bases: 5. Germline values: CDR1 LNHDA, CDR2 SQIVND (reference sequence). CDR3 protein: CASNSGGHQPQHF. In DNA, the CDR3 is TGTGCCAGTAATTCAGGGGGGCATCAGCCCCAGCATTTT.

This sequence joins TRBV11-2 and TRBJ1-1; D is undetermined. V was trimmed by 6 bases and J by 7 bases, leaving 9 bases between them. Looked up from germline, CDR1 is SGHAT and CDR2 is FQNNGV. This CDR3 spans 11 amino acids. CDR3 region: CASRRLYEAFF. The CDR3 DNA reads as TGTGCCAGCAGGAGGCTCTATGAAGCTTTCTTT. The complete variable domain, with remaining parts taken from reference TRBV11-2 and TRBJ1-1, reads EAGVAQSPRYKIIEKRQSVAFWCNPISGHATLYWYQQILGQGPKLLIQFQNNGVVDDSQLPKDRFSAERLKGVDSTLKIQPAKLEDSAVYLCASRRLYEAFFGQGTRLTVV.

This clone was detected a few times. The CDR3 sequence is CASSERDYLGNEQYF. The CDR3 coding sequence is TGTGCCAGCAGCGAAAGGGACTACCTCGGGAACGAGCAGTACTTC. The rearrangement uses TRBV5-4 and TRBJ2-7, with TRBD2 identical over 7 bases. The CDR3 covers 15 residues. CDR1 is SGHNT and CDR2 is YYREEE in the germline V gene (reference sequence). Losses at the gene ends were 4 bases for V and 5 bases for J; bases not matched to a gene: 12.